The clone carrying this TCR beta chain is a singleton in its sample. Its target is unknown. Trimming cost V 3 bases and J 1 base; bases outside gene matches: 12. The length of the CDR3 is 19 residues. The germline gives CDR1 MNHEY, CDR2 SMNVEV (reference sequence). Reverse transcription of roughly 0.45 to 1 ug RNA used random hexamers. The immunoSEQ assay covered 54 Vbeta and 13 Jbeta segments for CDR3. MiXCR, applied by TCRdb to the immunoSEQ multiplex PCR reads, yields one record per CDR3 protein. The table includes some 300,000 distinct CDR3 sequences, almost 85% detected once. Sequencing of TCR beta was performed on blood CD8+ T cells and on blood CD4+ T cells. In contrast to the negatively isolated CD8+ and CD4+ T cells, TEMRA cells were FACS-enriched. This sample stems from a study of CD8 T cells in Susac syndrome. Findings and caveats of the study: The authors acknowledged that the study's TCR sequencing and HLA analysis involved relatively few individuals.

The chain links TRBV27 to TRBJ2-6; 7 bases are a match to TRBD2. The TCR sequence derives from a human donor with multiple sclerosis. The sequenced sample was CD8+ T cells from PBMCs. The CDR3 DNA is TGTGCCAGCAGTTTTGGGGGGGATCCAGTCCCTTCTGGGGCCAACGTCCTGACTTTC. Translation gives CASSFGGDPVPSGANVLTF.